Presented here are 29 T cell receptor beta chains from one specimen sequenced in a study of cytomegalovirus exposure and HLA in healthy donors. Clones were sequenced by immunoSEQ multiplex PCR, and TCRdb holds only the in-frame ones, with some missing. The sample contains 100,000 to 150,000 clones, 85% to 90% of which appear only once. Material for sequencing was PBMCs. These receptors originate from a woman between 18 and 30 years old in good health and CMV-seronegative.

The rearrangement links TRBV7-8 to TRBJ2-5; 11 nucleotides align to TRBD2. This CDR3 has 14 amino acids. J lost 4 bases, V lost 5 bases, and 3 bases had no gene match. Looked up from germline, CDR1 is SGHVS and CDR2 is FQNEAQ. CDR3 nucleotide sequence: TGTGCCAGCAGCACACTAGCGGGAGTAGAGACCCAGTACTTC. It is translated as CASSTLAGVETQYF.

For the CDR3, the DNA is TGTGCCAGCAGCCTACTACAGGGGGGTTTGAGTGGCTACACCTTC. It translates to CASSLLQGGLSGYTF. The chain has TRBV27 and TRBJ1-2, with 8 bases aligning to TRBD1. J was trimmed by 7 bases and V by 6 bases; bases with no gene match: 13. CDR1 MNHEY and CDR2 SMNVEV come from the germline V gene (reference sequence). The CDR3 runs to 15 residues.

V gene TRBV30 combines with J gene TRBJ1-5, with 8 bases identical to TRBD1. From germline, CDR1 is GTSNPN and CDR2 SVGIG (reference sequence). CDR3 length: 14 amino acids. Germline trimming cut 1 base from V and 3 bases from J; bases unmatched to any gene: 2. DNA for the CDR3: TGTGCCTGGAGTGGCAGGGGGCTCAATCAGCCCCAGCATTTT. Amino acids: CAWSGRGLNQPQHF.

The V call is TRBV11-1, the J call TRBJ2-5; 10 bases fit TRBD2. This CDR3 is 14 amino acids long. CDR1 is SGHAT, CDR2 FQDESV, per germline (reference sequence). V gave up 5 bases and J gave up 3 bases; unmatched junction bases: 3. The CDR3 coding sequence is TGTGCCAGCAGCCTGAGCGGGGGGGAAGAGACCCAGTACTTC. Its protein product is CASSLSGGEETQYF.

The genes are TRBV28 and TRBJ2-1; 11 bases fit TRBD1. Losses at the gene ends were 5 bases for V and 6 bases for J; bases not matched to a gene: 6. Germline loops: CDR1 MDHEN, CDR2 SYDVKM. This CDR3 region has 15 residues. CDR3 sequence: CASSPHGTGGNEQFF. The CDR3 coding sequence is TGTGCCAGCAGTCCCCACGGGACAGGGGGCAATGAGCAGTTCTTC.

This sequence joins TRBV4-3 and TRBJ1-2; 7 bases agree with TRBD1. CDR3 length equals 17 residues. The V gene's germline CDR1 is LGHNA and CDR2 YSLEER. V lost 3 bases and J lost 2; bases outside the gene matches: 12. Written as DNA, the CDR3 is TGCGCCAGCAGCCAGGAATCGGGACAGTTAGCAAACTATGGCTACACCTTC. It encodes CASSQESGQLANYGYTF.

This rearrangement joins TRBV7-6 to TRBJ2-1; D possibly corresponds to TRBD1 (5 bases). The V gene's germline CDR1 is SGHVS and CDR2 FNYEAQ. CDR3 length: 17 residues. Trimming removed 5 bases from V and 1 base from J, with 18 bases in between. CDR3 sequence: CASSARSTESSYNEQFF. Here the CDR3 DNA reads TGTGCCAGCAGCGCTAGATCGACAGAGAGTTCCTACAATGAGCAGTTCTTC.

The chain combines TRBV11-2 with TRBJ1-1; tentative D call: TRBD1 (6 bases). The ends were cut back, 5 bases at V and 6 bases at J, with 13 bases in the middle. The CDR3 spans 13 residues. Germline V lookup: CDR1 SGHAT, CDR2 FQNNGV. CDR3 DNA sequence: TGTGCCAGCAGCCGCCCACAGGGATCTGAAGCTTTCTTT. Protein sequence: CASSRPQGSEAFF.

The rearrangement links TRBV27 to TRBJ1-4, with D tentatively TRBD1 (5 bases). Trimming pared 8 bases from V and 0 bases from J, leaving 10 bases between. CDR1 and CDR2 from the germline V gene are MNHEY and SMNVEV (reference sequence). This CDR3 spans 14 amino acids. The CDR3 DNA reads TGTGCCAGCTCAGGAGGGGCAACTAATGAAAAACTGTTTTTT. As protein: CASSGGATNEKLFF. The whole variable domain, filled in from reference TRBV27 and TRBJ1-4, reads EAQVTQNPRYLITVTGKKLTVTCSQNMNHEYMSWYRQDPGLGLRQIYYSMNVEVTDKGDVPEGYKVSRKEKRNFPLILESPSPNQTSLYFCASSGGATNEKLFFGSGTQLSVL.

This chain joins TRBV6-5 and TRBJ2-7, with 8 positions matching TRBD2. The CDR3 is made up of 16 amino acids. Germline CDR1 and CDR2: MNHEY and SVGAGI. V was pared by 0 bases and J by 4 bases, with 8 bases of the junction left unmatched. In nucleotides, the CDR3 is TGTGCCAGCAGTTACTCAAGCAGCGGGGGCCCGTACGAGCAGTACTTC. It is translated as CASSYSSSGGPYEQYF.

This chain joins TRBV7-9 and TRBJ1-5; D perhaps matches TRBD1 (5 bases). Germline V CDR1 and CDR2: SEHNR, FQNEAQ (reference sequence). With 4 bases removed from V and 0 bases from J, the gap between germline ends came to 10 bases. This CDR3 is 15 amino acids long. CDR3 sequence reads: CASSSTDYSNQPQHF. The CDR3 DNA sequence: TGTGCCAGCAGCTCGACAGATTATAGCAATCAGCCCCAGCATTTT.

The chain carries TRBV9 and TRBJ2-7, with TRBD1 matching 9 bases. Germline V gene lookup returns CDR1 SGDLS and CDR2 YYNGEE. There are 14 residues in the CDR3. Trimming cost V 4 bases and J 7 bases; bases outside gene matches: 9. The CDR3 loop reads CASSPRQGGSEQYF. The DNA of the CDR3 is TGTGCCAGCAGCCCCCGACAGGGGGGCAGTGAGCAGTACTTC.

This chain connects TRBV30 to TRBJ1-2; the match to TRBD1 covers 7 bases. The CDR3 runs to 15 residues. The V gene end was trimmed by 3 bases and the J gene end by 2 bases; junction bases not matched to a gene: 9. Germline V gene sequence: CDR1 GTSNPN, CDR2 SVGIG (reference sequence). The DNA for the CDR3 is TGTGCCTGGAGCCCGGGACAGCGACGAAACTATGGCTACACCTTC. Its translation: CAWSPGQRRNYGYTF.

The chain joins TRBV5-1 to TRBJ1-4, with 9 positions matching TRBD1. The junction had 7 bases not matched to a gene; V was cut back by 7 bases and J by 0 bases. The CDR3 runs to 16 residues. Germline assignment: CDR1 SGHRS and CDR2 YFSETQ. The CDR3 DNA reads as TGCGCCAGCTCTGGACAGGGGAGTGCAACTAATGAAAAACTGTTTTTT. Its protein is CASSGQGSATNEKLFF.

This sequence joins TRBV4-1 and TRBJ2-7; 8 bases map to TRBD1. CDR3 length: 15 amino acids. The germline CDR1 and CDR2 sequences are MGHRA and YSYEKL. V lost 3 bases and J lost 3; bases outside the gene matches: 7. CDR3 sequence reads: CASSQDRTGIYEQYV. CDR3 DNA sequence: TGCGCCAGCAGCCAGGACAGGACAGGGATCTACGAGCAGTACGTC.

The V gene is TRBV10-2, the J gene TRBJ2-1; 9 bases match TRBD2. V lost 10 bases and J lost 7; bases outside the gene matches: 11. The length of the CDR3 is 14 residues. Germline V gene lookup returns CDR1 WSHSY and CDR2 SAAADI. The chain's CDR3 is CATSVAGVGNEQFF. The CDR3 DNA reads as TGCGCCACCTCCGTAGCGGGAGTAGGAAATGAGCAGTTCTTC.

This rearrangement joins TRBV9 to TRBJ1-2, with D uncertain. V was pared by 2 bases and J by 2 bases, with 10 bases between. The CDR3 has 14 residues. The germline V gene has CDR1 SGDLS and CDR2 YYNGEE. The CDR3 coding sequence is TGTGCCAGCAGCGTCCGGAGCGAGAACTATGGCTACACCTTC. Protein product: CASSVRSENYGYTF. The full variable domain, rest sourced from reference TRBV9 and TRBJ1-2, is DSGVTQTPKHLITATGQRVTLRCSPRSGDLSVYWYQQSLDQGLQFLIQYYNGEERAKGNILERFSAQQFPDLHSELNLSSLELGDSALYFCASSVRSENYGYTFGSGTRLTVV.

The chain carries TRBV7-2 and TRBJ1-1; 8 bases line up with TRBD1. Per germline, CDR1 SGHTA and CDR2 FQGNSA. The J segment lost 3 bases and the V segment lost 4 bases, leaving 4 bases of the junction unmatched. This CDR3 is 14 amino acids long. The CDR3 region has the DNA TGTGCCAGCAGCTCCGGACAGGGTGACACTGAAGCTTTCTTT. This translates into CASSSGQGDTEAFF.

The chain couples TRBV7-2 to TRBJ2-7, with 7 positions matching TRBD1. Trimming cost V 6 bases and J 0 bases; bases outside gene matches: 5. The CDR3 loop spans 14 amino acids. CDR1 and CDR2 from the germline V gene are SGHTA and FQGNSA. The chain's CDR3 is CASRVDRFSYEQYF. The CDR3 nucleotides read TGTGCCAGCAGGGTGGACAGGTTCTCCTACGAGCAGTACTTC.

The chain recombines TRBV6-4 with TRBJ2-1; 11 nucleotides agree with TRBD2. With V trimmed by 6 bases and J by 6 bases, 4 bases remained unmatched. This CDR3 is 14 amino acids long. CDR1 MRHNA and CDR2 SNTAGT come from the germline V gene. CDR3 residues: CASSETSGGNEQFF. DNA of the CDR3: TGTGCCAGCAGCGAAACTAGCGGGGGCAATGAGCAGTTCTTC.

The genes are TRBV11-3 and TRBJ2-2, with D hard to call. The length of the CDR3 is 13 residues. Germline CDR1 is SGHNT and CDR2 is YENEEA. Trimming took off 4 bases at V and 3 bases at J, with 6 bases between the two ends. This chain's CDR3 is CASSSPDTGELFF. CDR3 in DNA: TGTGCCAGCAGCTCCCCCGACACCGGGGAGCTGTTTTTT.

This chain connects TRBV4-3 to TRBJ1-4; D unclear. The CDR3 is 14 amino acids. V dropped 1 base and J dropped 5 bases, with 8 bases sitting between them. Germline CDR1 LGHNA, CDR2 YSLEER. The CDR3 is CASSQGRGNEKLFF. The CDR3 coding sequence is TGCGCCAGCAGCCAAGGCAGAGGGAATGAAAAACTGTTTTTT.

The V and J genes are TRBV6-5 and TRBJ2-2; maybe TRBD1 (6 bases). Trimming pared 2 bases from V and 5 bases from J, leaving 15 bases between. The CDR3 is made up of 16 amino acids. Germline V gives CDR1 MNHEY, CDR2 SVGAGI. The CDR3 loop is CASSYVAGDRTGELFF. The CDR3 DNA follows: TGTGCCAGCAGTTACGTAGCAGGGGACCGAACCGGGGAGCTGTTTTTT.

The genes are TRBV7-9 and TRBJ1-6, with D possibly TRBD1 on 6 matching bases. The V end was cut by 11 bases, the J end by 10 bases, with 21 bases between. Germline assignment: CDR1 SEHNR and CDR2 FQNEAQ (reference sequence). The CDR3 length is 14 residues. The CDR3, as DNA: TGTGCCTCAAGGCCCGGGGGGGCTCGATCACCCCTCCACTTT. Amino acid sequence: CASRPGGARSPLHF.

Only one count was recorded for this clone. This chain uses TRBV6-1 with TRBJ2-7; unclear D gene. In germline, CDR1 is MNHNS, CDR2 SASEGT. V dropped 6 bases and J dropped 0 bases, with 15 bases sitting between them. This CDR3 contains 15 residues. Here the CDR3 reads CASRETPWSSYEQYV. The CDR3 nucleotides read TGTGCCAGCAGGGAGACGCCCTGGAGCTCCTACGAGCAGTACGTC.

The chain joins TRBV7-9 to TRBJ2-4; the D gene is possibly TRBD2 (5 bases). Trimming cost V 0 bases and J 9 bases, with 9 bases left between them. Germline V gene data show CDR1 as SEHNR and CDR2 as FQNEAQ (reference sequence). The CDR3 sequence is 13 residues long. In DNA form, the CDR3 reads TGTGCCAGCAGCTTAGCCGAGGGTGCCATTCAGTACTTC. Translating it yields CASSLAEGAIQYF.

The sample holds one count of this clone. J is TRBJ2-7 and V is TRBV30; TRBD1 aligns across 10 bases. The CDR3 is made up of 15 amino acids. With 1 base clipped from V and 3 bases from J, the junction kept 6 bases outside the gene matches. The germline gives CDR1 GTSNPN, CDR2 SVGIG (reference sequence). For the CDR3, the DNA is TGTGCCTGGAGTGCGCCGGGACAGGGGAACTACGAGCAGTACTTC. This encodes CAWSAPGQGNYEQYF.

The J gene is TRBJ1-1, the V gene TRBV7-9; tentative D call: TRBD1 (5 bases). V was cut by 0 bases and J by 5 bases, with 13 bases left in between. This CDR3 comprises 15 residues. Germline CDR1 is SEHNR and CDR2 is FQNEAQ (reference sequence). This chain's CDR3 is CASSLAQQGITEAFF. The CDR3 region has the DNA TGTGCCAGCAGCTTAGCGCAGCAGGGTATAACTGAAGCTTTCTTT.

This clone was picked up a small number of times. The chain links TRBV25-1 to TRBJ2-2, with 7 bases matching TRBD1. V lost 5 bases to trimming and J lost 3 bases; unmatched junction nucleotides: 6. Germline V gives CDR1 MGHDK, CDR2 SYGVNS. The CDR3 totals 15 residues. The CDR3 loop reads CASSIQGSDTGELFF. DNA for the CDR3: TGTGCCAGCAGTATACAGGGGAGTGACACCGGGGAGCTGTTTTTT.